This TCR beta chain was obtained from a study of blood T cell repertoires in COVID-19. Germline V CDR1 and CDR2: SSHAT, FNYEAQ (reference sequence). The CDR3 extends over 14 amino acids. Trimming cost V 5 bases and J 7 bases; bases outside gene matches: 2. This table comes from immunoSEQ multiplex PCR, and its TCRdb copy is limited to in-frame clones, with some not included. Among some 90,000 clones, about four fifths were seen once, and the ten largest hold under 20%. This TCR derives from a human donor in a cohort sampled during active COVID-19. The chain combines TRBV7-7 with TRBJ2-1; 13 nucleotides match TRBD2. Sequenced sample: peripheral blood. The CDR3 DNA is TGTGCCAGCAGCGCGGGACTAGCGGGGAATGAGCAGTTCTTC. It encodes CASSAGLAGNEQFF.